This is a list of T cell receptor beta chains from one sample in a study of OX40 agonist ivuxolimab in advanced cancers. Produced via immunoSEQ multiplex PCR; TCRdb's table is partial and in-frame only. The data contain roughly 25,000 clones, 81% of them singletons. The starting material was CD4+ or CD8+ T cells sorted from blood, obtained in a trial of the OX40 agonist ivuxolimab. The receptor set was obtained from an adult with an advanced solid tumor such as melanoma, head and neck, liver or kidney cancer. Each CDR3 is given with its conserved first and last residue. A D gene is named only where the DNA matches it firmly. Clone size is shown for a subset of rows, as once, few, many or a class of expanded clone.

d_call j_call clone_size v_call cdr3_aa cdr3_nt
. TRBJ2-7 once TRBV5-5 CASSLDQKASYEQYF TGTGCCAGCAGCTTGGACCAGAAAGCCTCCTACGAGCAGTACTTC
. TRBJ2-7 . TRBV13 CASSPRHEQYF TGTGCCAGCAGCCCGAGACACGAGCAGTACTTC
. TRBJ2-7 . TRBV5-1 CASSTRDASYEQYF TGCGCCAGCAGCACAAGGGACGCATCCTACGAGCAGTACTTC
TRBD1 TRBJ1-5 . TRBV5-6 CASSLGGTGVFSNQPQHF TGTGCCAGCAGCTTGGGTGGGACAGGGGTTTTCAGCAATCAGCCCCAGCATTTT
TRBD2 TRBJ2-1 . TRBV10-3 CAISDPDLWSGGANEQFF TGTGCCATCAGTGACCCCGACCTTTGGAGCGGGGGAGCCAATGAGCAGTTCTTC
TRBD1 TRBJ1-1 . TRBV4-1 CASSLFDRGQAFF TGCGCCAGCAGCCTTTTCGACAGGGGACAAGCTTTCTTT
. TRBJ2-3 . TRBV4-1 CASSQEGLADTQYF TGCGCCAGCAGCCAAGAGGGGTTAGCAGATACGCAGTATTTT
TRBD1 TRBJ2-7 . TRBV10-1 CATSRDRDYEQYF TGCGCCACCTCGCGGGACAGGGACTACGAGCAGTACTTC
. TRBJ2-3 . TRBV11-2 CASSLVPDTSTDTQYF TGTGCCAGCAGCTTAGTCCCAGATACTAGCACAGATACGCAGTATTTT
TRBD2 TRBJ2-1 . TRBV19 CASSILAGGGNEQFF TGTGCCAGTAGTATCCTAGCGGGGGGCGGCAATGAGCAGTTCTTC
. TRBJ2-5 . TRBV10-3 CAIREGGEETQYF TGTGCCATCAGGGAAGGCGGGGAAGAGACCCAGTACTTC
. TRBJ2-1 . TRBV2 CASSLVEQFF TGTGCCAGCAGCCTTGTTGAGCAGTTCTTC
. TRBJ2-7 . TRBV5-1 CASSNGLPYEQYF TGCGCCAGCAGCAACGGCCTACCCTACGAGCAGTACTTC
. TRBJ1-1 . TRBV30 CAWSEGGEAFF TGTGCCTGGAGTGAGGGGGGTGAAGCTTTCTTT
. TRBJ2-1 medium-sized TRBV11-2 CASSLEAGDLGEQFF TGTGCCAGCAGCTTAGAAGCAGGGGATCTAGGTGAGCAGTTCTTC
. TRBJ1-2 . TRBV5-4 CASSLASEAGFGYTF TGTGCCAGCAGCTTGGCCTCAGAGGCAGGGTTTGGCTACACCTTC
. TRBJ2-5 . TRBV29-1 CSVKDRRGGETQYF TGCAGCGTTAAAGACAGGAGGGGGGGCGAGACCCAGTACTTC
TRBD1 TRBJ1-1 . TRBV19 CASSRPGQGGPGTEAFF TGTGCCAGTAGTCGCCCGGGACAGGGGGGTCCGGGCACTGAAGCTTTCTTT
. TRBJ1-1 once TRBV28 CASSPRGTEAFF TGTGCCAGCAGTCCTCGGGGGACTGAAGCTTTCTTT
TRBD1 TRBJ2-1 . TRBV7-8 CASSLTGGSYNEQFF TGTGCCAGCAGCTTAACAGGGGGCTCCTACAATGAGCAGTTCTTC
. TRBJ1-4 once TRBV7-8 CASSRVATNEKLFF TGTGCCAGCAGCAGAGTTGCAACTAATGAAAAACTGTTTTTT
TRBD1 TRBJ1-1 . TRBV10-2 CASSGTANTEAFF TGCGCCAGCTCCGGGACAGCGAACACTGAAGCTTTCTTT
TRBD2 TRBJ2-3 . TRBV11-3 CASSPLGSGFNTDTQYF TGTGCCAGCAGCCCCTTGGGTAGCGGGTTCAACACAGATACGCAGTATTTT
TRBD1 TRBJ2-7 . TRBV9 CASSAVPGQGPGGYEQYF TGTGCCAGCAGCGCCGTCCCGGGACAGGGCCCGGGCGGTTACGAGCAGTACTTC
. TRBJ1-2 many TRBV5-1 CASSPGQVNYGYTF TGCGCCAGCAGCCCAGGGCAGGTCAACTATGGCTACACCTTC
. TRBJ2-3 . TRBV11-2 CASSLGTSTDTQYF TGTGCCAGCAGCTTAGGTACTAGCACAGATACGCAGTATTTT
. TRBJ1-1 . TRBV19 CASSMVGSLNTEAFF TGTGCCAGTAGTATGGTTGGCTCTTTGAACACTGAAGCTTTCTTT
. TRBJ1-1 . TRBV2 CASSRRAQGTSDTEAFF TGTGCCAGCAGTCGGAGGGCGCAAGGAACCTCGGACACTGAAGCTTTCTTT
TRBD2 TRBJ2-1 . TRBV19 CASSIVGGGLYNEQFF TGTGCCAGTAGTATAGTTGGCGGGGGGCTCTACAATGAGCAGTTCTTC
. TRBJ1-5 . TRBV7-8 CASSNRDAINQPQHF TGTGCCAGCAGCAACCGGGACGCGATCAATCAGCCCCAGCATTTT
. TRBJ2-3 . TRBV30 CAWSVLAFTDTQYF TGTGCCTGGAGTGTACTGGCTTTCACAGATACGCAGTATTTT
. TRBJ2-3 medium-sized TRBV4-1 CASSQDPPPASTDTQYF TGCGCCAGCAGCCAAGATCCACCCCCCGCTAGCACAGATACGCAGTATTTT
. TRBJ2-1 . TRBV9 CASSEQGLNEQFF TGTGCCAGCAGCGAACAGGGACTCAATGAGCAGTTCTTC
. TRBJ2-7 . TRBV18 CASSREIYEQYF TGTGCCAGCTCACGTGAAATCTACGAGCAGTACTTC
. TRBJ2-7 few TRBV2 CADTRLGGYEQYF TGTGCCGACACCCGGTTAGGGGGTTACGAGCAGTACTTC
. TRBJ2-2 . TRBV5-4 CASSLAPKTANTGELFF TGTGCCAGCAGCTTGGCCCCTAAGACAGCGAACACCGGGGAGCTGTTTTTT
. TRBJ1-1 . TRBV11-2 CASSLYPRDVLEAFF TGTGCCAGCAGCTTATATCCTCGCGATGTCCTTGAAGCTTTCTTT
TRBD2 TRBJ2-7 . TRBV4-1 CASSLWTSGSYEQYF TGCGCCAGCAGCCTTTGGACTAGCGGGAGTTACGAGCAGTACTTC
. TRBJ2-3 . TRBV5-6 CASSLRDSTDTQYF TGTGCCAGCAGCTTAAGGGACAGCACAGATACGCAGTATTTT
. TRBJ2-7 once TRBV7-9 CASSLGMYEQYF TGTGCCAGCAGCTTAGGCATGTACGAGCAGTACTTC
TRBD2 TRBJ2-3 . TRBV4-1 CASSQAGTSGRVLPDTQYF TGCGCCAGCAGCCAAGCCGGGACTAGCGGGAGGGTCCTACCAGATACGCAGTATTTT